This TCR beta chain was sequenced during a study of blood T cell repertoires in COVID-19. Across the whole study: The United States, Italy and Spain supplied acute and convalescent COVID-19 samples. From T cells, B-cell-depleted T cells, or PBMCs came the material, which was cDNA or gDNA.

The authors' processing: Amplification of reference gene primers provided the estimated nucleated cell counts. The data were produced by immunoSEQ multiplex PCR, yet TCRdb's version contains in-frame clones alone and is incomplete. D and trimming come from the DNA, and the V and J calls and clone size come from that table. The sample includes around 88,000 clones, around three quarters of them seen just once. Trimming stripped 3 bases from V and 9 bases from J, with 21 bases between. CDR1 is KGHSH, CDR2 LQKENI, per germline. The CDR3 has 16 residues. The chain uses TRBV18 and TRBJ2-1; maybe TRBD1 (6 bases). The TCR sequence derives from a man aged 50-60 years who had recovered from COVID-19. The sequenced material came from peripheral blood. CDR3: CASSPVGGRLYVEQFF. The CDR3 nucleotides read TGTGCCAGCTCACCGGTTGGGGGCCGTTTATATGTTGAGCAGTTCTTC.